These 12 T cell receptor beta chains came from one sample sequenced in a study of beta chain features in type 1 diabetes. Which antigens these TCRs recognize remains unknown. Overall study findings and caveats: Shortening of TCRB CDR3s, moderate but significant, appeared in all four CD4+ subsets of Type 1 diabetes patients.

The sequenced template was cDNA made from the entire isolated RNA. Sequencing was performed with immunoSEQ multiplex PCR; in TCRdb, only in-frame clones are kept and a portion is missing. Here the sample spans about 340,000 clones, 7% to 10% being singletons. Sequenced material: central memory CD4+ T cells from blood. The origin of the receptors is a man aged 25-45 years with type 1 diabetes.

The rearrangement joins TRBV5-1 to TRBJ1-1; no clear D gene. Trimming stripped 4 bases from V and 0 bases from J, with 4 bases between. The CDR3 has 12 amino acids. Germline CDR1 SGHRS, CDR2 YFSETQ. CDR3 in amino acids: CASSGVNTEAFF. CDR3 nucleotide sequence: TGCGCCAGCAGCGGAGTGAACACTGAAGCTTTCTTT.

V usage is TRBV2 and J usage is TRBJ1-2; no firm D call. V lost 4 bases and J 0 bases, leaving 12 bases between the germline ends. CDR3 size: 15 residues. Germline loops: CDR1 SNHLY, CDR2 FYNNEI. The CDR3 DNA reads TGTGCCAGCAGTGGGTCTGGTACAGCTAACTATGGCTACACCTTC. Residues: CASSGSGTANYGYTF.

This clone was counted only a few times. The chain has TRBV20-1 and TRBJ1-1, with D uncertain. The V gene lost 2 bases and the J gene lost 6 bases, with 4 bases spanning the gap. CDR3 size: 10 residues. Germline V gene sequence: CDR1 DFQATT, CDR2 SNEGSKA (reference sequence). For the CDR3, the DNA is TGCAGTGCTAGATCCCCTGAAGCTTTCTTT. Protein: CSARSPEAFF.

The chain couples TRBV9 to TRBJ1-5; D remains ambiguous. V was shortened by 0 bases and J by 9 bases, with 10 bases between the two germline ends. Germline CDR1 and CDR2: SGDLS and YYNGEE. This CDR3 region has 13 residues. The CDR3 nucleotides read TGTGCCAGCAGCGTAGGTTTCTACGGGCCCCAGCATTTT. This sequence encodes CASSVGFYGPQHF. Based on the CDR3 plus reference TRBV9 and TRBJ1-5, the full variable domain is DSGVTQTPKHLITATGQRVTLRCSPRSGDLSVYWYQQSLDQGLQFLIQYYNGEERAKGNILERFSAQQFPDLHSELNLSSLELGDSALYFCASSVGFYGPQHFGDGTRLSIL.

This clone was detected only a few times. This chain uses TRBV15 with TRBJ2-2; 7 nucleotides match TRBD1. The CDR3 contains 19 residues. Germline loops: CDR1 LNHNV, CDR2 YYDKDF (reference sequence). J was trimmed by 2 bases and V by 0 bases; bases with no gene match: 12. The CDR3 DNA reads as TGTGCCACCAGCAGAGATTATGAGAGGGACAGATCAAACACCGGGGAGCTGTTTTTT. This codes for CATSRDYERDRSNTGELFF.

The rearrangement joins TRBV14 to TRBJ2-3, with TRBD2 as a possible D gene (5 bases). The CDR3 is made up of 16 amino acids. Trimming took 0 bases from V and 2 from J, leaving 12 bases between them. Germline V gene sequence: CDR1 SGHDN, CDR2 FVKESK. The DNA of the CDR3 is TGTGCCAGCAGCCAAGAAGGAATAGCGCACACAGATACGCAGTATTTT. Encoded protein: CASSQEGIAHTDTQYF.

This clone occurred a few times. This chain joins TRBV5-1 and TRBJ1-2; no clear D. CDR3 length: 15 amino acids. Germline V CDR1 and CDR2: SGHRS, YFSETQ. With 3 bases removed from V and 0 bases from J, the gap between germline ends came to 12 bases. Here the CDR3 reads CASSSRTAANYGYTF. CDR3 DNA: TGCGCCAGCAGCTCCAGGACGGCAGCTAACTATGGCTACACCTTC.

The chain employs TRBV2 and TRBJ1-5; D unclear. This CDR3 contains 13 residues. V lost 7 bases and J 4 bases, leaving 11 bases between the germline ends. Germline CDR1 SNHLY, CDR2 FYNNEI. The CDR3: CASTGSGNQPQHF. In DNA, the CDR3 is TGTGCCAGCACCGGCAGTGGTAATCAGCCCCAGCATTTT.

This clone was observed a few times. The chain couples TRBV30 to TRBJ1-3, with 8 bases that match TRBD1. This CDR3 has 14 amino acids. The V segment lost 0 bases and the J segment 4 bases; nucleotides outside the gene matches: 2. Germline V lookup: CDR1 GTSNPN, CDR2 SVGIG (reference sequence). Written as DNA, the CDR3 is TGTGCCTGGAGTGTAACAGGGGGAGGAAACACCATATATTTT. Translating gives CAWSVTGGGNTIYF.

This clone was seen a handful of times. The V call is TRBV6-4, the J call TRBJ2-1, with D unresolved. This CDR3 contains 14 residues. Germline assignment: CDR1 MRHNA and CDR2 SNTAGT. The V gene lost 9 bases and the J gene lost 3 bases, with 15 bases spanning the gap. The CDR3 region is CASRAQENYNEQFF. CDR3 coding DNA: TGTGCCAGTAGGGCCCAGGAGAACTACAATGAGCAGTTCTTC.

This clone was counted between two and nine times. The chain is built from TRBV5-1 and TRBJ2-2, with 9 bases matching TRBD1. Germline trimming cut 4 bases from V and 2 bases from J; bases unmatched to any gene: 6. The CDR3 totals 16 residues. In germline, CDR1 is SGHRS, CDR2 YFSETQ. The CDR3 nucleotides read TGCGCCAGCAGCCCCGGGACAGGGCCCAACACCGGGGAGCTGTTTTTT. Translating it yields CASSPGTGPNTGELFF.

This clone was counted between two and nine times. The chain employs TRBV7-2 and TRBJ1-1, with 7 bases fitting TRBD1. CDR3 length: 15 amino acids. Looked up from germline, CDR1 is SGHTA and CDR2 is FQGNSA. V gave up 2 bases and J gave up 2 bases; unmatched junction bases: 5. The CDR3 coding sequence is TGTGCCAGCAGCTTAACAGGGGCCGTCAACACTGAAGCTTTCTTT. Encoded protein: CASSLTGAVNTEAFF.